The rows below give T cell receptor beta chains drawn from one sample of a study of shared clonotypes between healthy human individuals. Generated by immunoSEQ multiplex PCR, the TCRdb table keeps only in-frame clones and is missing some. The sample yields over 750,000 clones, 96% seen once. Sequencing was done on a sample of naive CD8+ T cells sorted from blood. The receptors shown here come from a man younger than 40 in good health. Each CDR3 is given with its conserved first and last residue. D genes are given only for firm matches. Not all rows give a size; the values are once, few, many and, for expanded clones, a class.

TRBD2	TRBV6-5	TRBJ2-3	.	15	TGTGCCAGCAGTCCGAGCGGGAGTAGCACAGATACGCAGTATTTT	CASSPSGSSTDTQYF
.	TRBV25-1	TRBJ2-7	.	15	TGTGCCAGCAGTGAATGGGGGAGCCAATCCTACGAGCAGTACTTC	CASSEWGSQSYEQYF
TRBD1	TRBV15	TRBJ2-3	once	15	TGTGCCACCAGCAGAGACAGGGGGCACACAGATACGCAGTATTTT	CATSRDRGHTDTQYF
TRBD1	TRBV27	TRBJ1-1	.	14	TGTGCCAGCACCAAGACAGGGAGGAACACTGAAGCTTTCTTT	CASTKTGRNTEAFF
TRBD2	TRBV4-1	TRBJ2-1	.	17	TGCGCCAGCAGCCACCCTCCTGCGGGAGTTCTTTACAATGAGCAGTTCTTC	CASSHPPAGVLYNEQFF
TRBD2	TRBV10-3	TRBJ2-7	once	14	TGTGCCATTGCGGGACTAGCGCTTCCCTACGAGCAGTACTTC	CAIAGLALPYEQYF
.	TRBV5-1	TRBJ2-3	.	12	TGCGCCAGCAGCTTTAACACAGATACGCAGTATTTT	CASSFNTDTQYF
.	TRBV19	TRBJ1-1	.	14	TGTGCCAGTAGTATCGTTCCAGGTCATACCGAAGCTTTCTTT	CASSIVPGHTEAFF
TRBD1	TRBV28	TRBJ2-5	.	15	TGTGCCATCGAACCAACGACAGGGGCCCAAGAGACCCAGTACTTC	CAIEPTTGAQETQYF
TRBD2	TRBV5-1	TRBJ2-7	.	17	TGCGCCAGCAGCCAGGGCGAGGCGGGAGGGATCCCCTACGAGCAGTACTTC	CASSQGEAGGIPYEQYF
TRBD2	TRBV28	TRBJ2-5	.	17	TGTGCCAGCAGTTTACTGGAGCGGGAGCCCCTAAAAGAGACCCAGTACTTC	CASSLLEREPLKETQYF
.	TRBV11-2	TRBJ2-7	.	15	TGTGCCAGCAGCTTAGAGTCCCTAGCTTCCTACGAGCAGTACTTC	CASSLESLASYEQYF
.	TRBV7-9	TRBJ1-1	once	12	TGTGCCGGGAAATTGGCGAACACTGAAGCTTTCTTT	CAGKLANTEAFF
.	TRBV11-2	TRBJ2-3	.	11	TGTGCCAGCAGCCTTGGGGATACGCAGTATTTT	CASSLGDTQYF
.	TRBV5-1	TRBJ2-7	.	13	TGCGCCAGCAGCTTGAGGAGTAATTACGAGCAGTACTTC	CASSLRSNYEQYF
TRBD2	TRBV9	TRBJ2-7	.	15	TGTGCCAGCAGCTTCACGGGAGGGCCTATCTACGAGCAGTACTTC	CASSFTGGPIYEQYF
TRBD1	TRBV6-6	TRBJ2-3	.	16	TGTGCCAGCAGTCACGGTCGACAGGGAAGCACAGATACGCAGTATTTT	CASSHGRQGSTDTQYF
TRBD1	TRBV29-1	TRBJ2-7	.	12	TGCAGCGTTGTCGACAGGGGCTACGAGCAGTACTTC	CSVVDRGYEQYF
TRBD2	TRBV18	TRBJ2-1	.	17	TGTGCCAGCTCCGGACTAGCGGGAGAGCCCTTCTACAATGAGCAGTTCTTC	CASSGLAGEPFYNEQFF
.	TRBV13	TRBJ2-7	.	15	TGTGCCAGCAGCTTAGCCGGAATCACCTCCTACGAGCAGTACTTC	CASSLAGITSYEQYF
.	TRBV7-6	TRBJ2-1	.	13	TGTGCCAGCAGCCGTATAGAAAACAATGAGCAGTTCTTC	CASSRIENNEQFF
TRBD2	TRBV27	TRBJ2-3	.	14	TGTGCCAGCAGTTTAACGCGGGAGACAGATACGCAGTATTTT	CASSLTRETDTQYF
TRBD1	TRBV7-2	TRBJ1-3	.	16	TGTGCCAGCAGCTTAGCCCTAGGAGGGGGCAGGGACACCATATATTTT	CASSLALGGGRDTIYF
.	TRBV9	TRBJ2-1	.	15	TGTGCCAGCAGCGTAGATAGGGGTTACTACAATGAGCAGTTCTTC	CASSVDRGYYNEQFF
.	TRBV14	TRBJ2-3	.	15	TGTGCCAGCAGCCAAGGCCATACGTCCACGGATACGCAGTATTTT	CASSQGHTSTDTQYF
.	TRBV5-5	TRBJ1-5	.	13	TGTGCCAGCAGTAAGTTAGTGGATCAGCCCCAGCATTTT	CASSKLVDQPQHF
.	TRBV7-3	TRBJ2-7	.	13	TGTGCCAGCAGCTTATTCCTAGGCTACGAGCAGTACTTC	CASSLFLGYEQYF
.	TRBV9	TRBJ1-1	.	14	TGTGCCAGCGGCCAGTCCGGGGGCAGGGCTGAAGCTTTCTTT	CASGQSGGRAEAFF
TRBD2	TRBV7-9	TRBJ2-7	.	18	TGTGCCAGCAGCTTTCCCGGACTAGCGGATGGAAAGGCGCACGAGCAGTACTTC	CASSFPGLADGKAHEQYF
.	TRBV12-2	TRBJ2-4	.	19	TGTGCAAGTCGCGCACAAATCGACAGGGCAGGCATGGCCAAAAACATTCAGTACTTC	CASRAQIDRAGMAKNIQYF
.	TRBV5-4	TRBJ2-3	.	14	TGTGCCAGTAAGGAGGGGCCCGGCACAGATACGCAGTATTTT	CASKEGPGTDTQYF
.	TRBV9	TRBJ2-7	.	13	TGTGCCAGCAGCCCGGGGGCCAATGACGAGCAGTACTTC	CASSPGANDEQYF
TRBD1	TRBV28	TRBJ1-5	.	13	TGTGCCAGCAGGGACAGGGGGGATCAGCCCCAGCATTTT	CASRDRGDQPQHF
TRBD1	TRBV28	TRBJ1-4	.	14	TGTGCCAGCAGTTCGGACAGGGGTAAGGAAAAACTGTTTTTT	CASSSDRGKEKLFF
.	TRBV5-1	TRBJ2-7	.	15	TGCGCCAGCATTGGGAACAGGGAGGCAGTCTACGAGCAGTACTTC	CASIGNREAVYEQYF
TRBD2	TRBV4-3	TRBJ2-2	once	16	TGCGCCAGCAGCCAAGAGGGTGTAGCGGGAGGATGGGAGCTGTTTTTT	CASSQEGVAGGWELFF